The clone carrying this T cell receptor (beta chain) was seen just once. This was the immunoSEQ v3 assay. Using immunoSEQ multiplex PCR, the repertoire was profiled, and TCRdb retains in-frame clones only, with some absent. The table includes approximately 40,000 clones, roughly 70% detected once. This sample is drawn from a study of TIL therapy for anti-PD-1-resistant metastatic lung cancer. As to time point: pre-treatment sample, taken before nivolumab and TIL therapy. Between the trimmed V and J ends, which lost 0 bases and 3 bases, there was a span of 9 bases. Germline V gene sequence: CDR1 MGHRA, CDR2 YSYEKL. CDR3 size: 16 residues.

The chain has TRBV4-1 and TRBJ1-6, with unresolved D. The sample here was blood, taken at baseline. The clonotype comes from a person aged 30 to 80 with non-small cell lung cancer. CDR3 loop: CASSQEPEGYNSPLHF. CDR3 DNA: TGCGCCAGCAGCCAAGAACCTGAGGGCTATAATTCACCCCTCCACTTT.